The entry below describes one T cell receptor beta chain. Profiling relied on immunoSEQ multiplex PCR, and the TCRdb table lists in-frame clones only, not all of them. The data hold approximately 300,000 clones, with roughly nine tenths observed a single time. This study enrolled people aged 18 to 89 from 20 to 25 US geographic areas. Two consecutive negative NP/OP PCR tests, clearance, or resolved symptoms defined Cohort 3 recovery. The sample originates from a study of blood T cell repertoires in COVID-19. Overall study: T cells, B-cell-depleted T cells, or PBMCs provided the cDNA or gDNA that served as material.

V dropped 4 bases and J dropped 0; count of bases not matched to a gene: 5. This CDR3 contains 15 residues. Looked up from germline, CDR1 is LNHDA and CDR2 is SQIVND (reference sequence). This sequence was found in a man aged 60-69 years who had recovered from COVID-19. Sequencing used PBMCs or T cells enriched from blood (not recorded which). The chain recombines TRBV19 with TRBJ1-2; TRBD1 matches 7 bases. The CDR3 sequence is CASSRGTEANYGYTF. CDR3 DNA: TGTGCCAGTAGTAGAGGGACAGAAGCTAACTATGGCTACACCTTC.